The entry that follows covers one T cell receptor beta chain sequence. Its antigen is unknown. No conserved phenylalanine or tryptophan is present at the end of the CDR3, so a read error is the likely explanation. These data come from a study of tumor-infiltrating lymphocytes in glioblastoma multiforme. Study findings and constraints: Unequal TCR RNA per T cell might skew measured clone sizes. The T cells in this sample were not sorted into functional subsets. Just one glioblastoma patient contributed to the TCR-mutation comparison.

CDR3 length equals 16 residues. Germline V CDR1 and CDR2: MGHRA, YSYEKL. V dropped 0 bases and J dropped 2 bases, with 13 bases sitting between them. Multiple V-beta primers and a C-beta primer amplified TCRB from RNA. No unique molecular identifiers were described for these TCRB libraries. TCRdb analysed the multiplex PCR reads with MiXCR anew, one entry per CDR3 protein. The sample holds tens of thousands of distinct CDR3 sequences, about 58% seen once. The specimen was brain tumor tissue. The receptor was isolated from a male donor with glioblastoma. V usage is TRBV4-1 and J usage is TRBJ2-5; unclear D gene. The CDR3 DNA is TGCGCCAGCAGCCAAGAGGGTGGGGTCCCTCAAGAGACCCAGTACCTC. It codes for CASSQEGGVPQETQYL.